What follows is one T cell receptor beta chain and its context. The data were produced by immunoSEQ multiplex PCR, yet TCRdb's version contains in-frame clones alone and is incomplete. The sample holds a few hundred thousand clones, about 90% seen once. This record belongs to a study of blood T cell repertoires in COVID-19. Overall study context: Whether acute or convalescent, the COVID-19 samples came from the United States, Italy and Spain. Nucleic acid was either cDNA or gDNA, and it came from T cells, B-cell-depleted T cells, or PBMCs.

Germline lookup yields CDR1 SGHRS and CDR2 YFSETQ. The germline V and J ends were trimmed by 1 base and 4 bases, with 6 bases remaining between them. This CDR3 has 12 amino acids. The TCR sequence derives from a woman aged 50 to 65 with acute or convalescent COVID-19. The chain carries TRBV5-1 and TRBJ2-7, with D perhaps TRBD2 (6 bases). The sample comprised peripheral blood. The CDR3 DNA sequence: TGCGCCAGCAGCTTGCGGGGGTACGAGCAGTACTTC. As protein: CASSLRGYEQYF.